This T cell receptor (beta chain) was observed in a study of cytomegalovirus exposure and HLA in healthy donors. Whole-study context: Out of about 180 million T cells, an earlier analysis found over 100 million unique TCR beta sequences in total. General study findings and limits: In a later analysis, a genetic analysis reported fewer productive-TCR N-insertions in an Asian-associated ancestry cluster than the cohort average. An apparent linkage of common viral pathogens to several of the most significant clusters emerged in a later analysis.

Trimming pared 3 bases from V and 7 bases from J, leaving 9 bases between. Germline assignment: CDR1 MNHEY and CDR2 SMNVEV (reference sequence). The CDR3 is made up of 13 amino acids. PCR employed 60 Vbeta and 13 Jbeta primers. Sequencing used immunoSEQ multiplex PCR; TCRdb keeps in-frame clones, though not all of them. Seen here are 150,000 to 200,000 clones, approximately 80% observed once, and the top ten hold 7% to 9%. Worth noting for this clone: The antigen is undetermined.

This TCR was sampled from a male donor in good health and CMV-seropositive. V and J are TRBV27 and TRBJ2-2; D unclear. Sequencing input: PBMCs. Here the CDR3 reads CASSFLQRGELFF. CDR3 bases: TGTGCCAGCAGTTTTCTTCAGCGCGGGGAGCTGTTTTTT.